The clone carrying this T cell receptor (beta chain) was seen a single time. In the original processing: Reference gene primers were amplified, and this amplification served to estimate nucleated cell counts. The table came from immunoSEQ multiplex PCR; TCRdb's copy has only in-frame clones and leaves some out. D and trimming come from the DNA, and the V and J calls and clone size come from that table. The sample has over 250,000 clones, 85% to 90% seen once; the top ten hold about 6%. CDR3 length: 12 residues. Germline CDR1 and CDR2: MNHEY and SVGAGI. Trimming took 6 bases from V and 5 from J, leaving 7 bases between them. Patients at the Seattle site were enrolled during active infection and followed longitudinally. These data are taken from a study of blood T cell repertoires in COVID-19. Whole-study context: COVID-19 samples collected from the United States, Italy and Spain covered acute and convalescent phases.

Sequenced: peripheral blood. The clonotype comes from a woman in her forties or fifties with COVID-19, enrolled during active disease. The rearrangement joins TRBV6-5 to TRBJ2-2; D gene unclear. The CDR3 region is CASRKTTGELFF. DNA of the CDR3: TGTGCCAGCAGAAAGACTACCGGGGAGCTGTTTTTT.